In this sample, the clone carrying this TCR beta chain turned up many times. Time point noted: persistent/refractory GD, antithyroid drugs over 5 years with positive TRAb. Scientists built the TCR library using RNA that was extracted from PBMCs. HTBI primers from iRepertoire and Arm-PCR of CDR3 regions yielded the TCR beta libraries. Study processing details: Overall, samples carried 62 TRBV and 14 TRBJ segments. TCRdb passed the multiplex PCR reads through MiXCR, listing each CDR3 protein once. What appears here as the V and J calls and clone size reflects TCRdb's work, not the paper's. The top ten hold around a quarter of the sample, which has a few hundred thousand distinct CDR3 sequences, roughly 25% seen once. These data come from a study of regulatory T cells in long-lasting Graves disease. The CDR3 extends over 16 amino acids. V lost 5 bases and J 4 bases, leaving 17 bases between the germline ends. Germline lookup yields CDR1 LNHNV and CDR2 YYDKDF (reference sequence).

The TCR originated in a woman aged 40 to 55 with Graves disease. The sequencing here drew on peripheral blood mononuclear cells (PBMCs), taken when the disease was refractory, from a patient treated with antithyroid drugs. The gene calls are TRBV15 and TRBJ2-2, with D unclear. In nucleotides, the CDR3 is TGTGCCACCAGCTTCCGTAACGCGGATCCCACCGGGGAGCTGTTTTTT. Amino acid sequence: CATSFRNADPTGELFF.